What follows describes a single T cell receptor beta chain. This entry comes from a study of PD-L1 blockade in urothelial cancer. The table came from immunoSEQ multiplex PCR; TCRdb's copy has only in-frame clones and leaves some out. The sample has 45,000 to 55,000 clones; around 85% are singletons. The time point: peripheral blood 6 weeks after treatment start. The sequence was obtained from a man between 50 and 59 years old with urothelial cancer. The sequencing used PBMCs, collected around atezolizumab (anti-PD-L1) treatment.

CDR3 amino acids: CAWNQGAAAITGELFF. The DNA of the CDR3 is TGTGCCTGGAACCAGGGGGCGGCAGCGATCACCGGGGAGCTGTTTTTT. This sequence joins TRBV30 and TRBJ2-2; 8 bases match TRBD1. The CDR3 spans 16 residues. The germline V gene has CDR1 GTSNPN and CDR2 SVGIG (reference sequence). Trimming at V came to 4 bases and at J to 4 bases, leaving 11 bases not matched to a gene.